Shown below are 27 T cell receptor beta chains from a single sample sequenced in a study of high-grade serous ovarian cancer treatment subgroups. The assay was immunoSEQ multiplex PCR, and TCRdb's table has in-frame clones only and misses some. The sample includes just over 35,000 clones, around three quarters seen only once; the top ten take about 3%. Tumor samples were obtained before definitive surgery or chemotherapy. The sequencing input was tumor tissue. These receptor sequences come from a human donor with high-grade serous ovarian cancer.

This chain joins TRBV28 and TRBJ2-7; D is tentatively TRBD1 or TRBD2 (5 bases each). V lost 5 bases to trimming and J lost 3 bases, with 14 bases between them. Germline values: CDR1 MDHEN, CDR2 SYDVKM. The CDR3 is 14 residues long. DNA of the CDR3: TGTGCCAGCAGTCGACCGGGACGTAACTACGAGCAGTACTTC. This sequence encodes CASSRPGRNYEQYF. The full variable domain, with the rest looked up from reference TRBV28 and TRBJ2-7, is DVKVTQSSRYLVKRTGEKVFLECVQDMDHENMFWYRQDPGLGLRLIYFSYDVKMKEKGDIPEGYSVSREKKERFSLILESASTNQTSMYLCASSRPGRNYEQYFGPGTRLTVT.

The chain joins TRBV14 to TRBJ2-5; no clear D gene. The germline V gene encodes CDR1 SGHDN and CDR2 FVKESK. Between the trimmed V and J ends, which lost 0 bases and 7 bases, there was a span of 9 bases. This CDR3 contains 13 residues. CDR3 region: CASSQDRVGTQYF. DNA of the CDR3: TGTGCCAGCAGCCAAGATCGGGTGGGGACCCAGTACTTC.

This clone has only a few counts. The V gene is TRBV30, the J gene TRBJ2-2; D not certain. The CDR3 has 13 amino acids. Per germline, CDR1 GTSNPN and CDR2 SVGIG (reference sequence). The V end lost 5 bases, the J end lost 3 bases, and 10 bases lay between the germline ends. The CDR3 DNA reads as TGTGCCTGGGAAGCAGCCTACACCGGGGAGCTGTTTTTT. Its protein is CAWEAAYTGELFF.

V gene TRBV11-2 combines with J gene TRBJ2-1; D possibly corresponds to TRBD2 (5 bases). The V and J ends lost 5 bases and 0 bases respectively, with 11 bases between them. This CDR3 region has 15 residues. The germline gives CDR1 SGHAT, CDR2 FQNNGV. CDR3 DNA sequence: TGTGCCAGCAGCAGGCAGCGGAGCTCCTACAATGAGCAGTTCTTC. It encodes CASSRQRSSYNEQFF.

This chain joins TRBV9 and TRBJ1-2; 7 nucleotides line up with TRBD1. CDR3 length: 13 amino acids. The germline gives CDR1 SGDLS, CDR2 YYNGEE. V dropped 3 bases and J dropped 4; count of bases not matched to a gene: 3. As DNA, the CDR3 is TGTGCCAGCAGCGAGAGGGGGCTCTATGGCTACACCTTC. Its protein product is CASSERGLYGYTF.

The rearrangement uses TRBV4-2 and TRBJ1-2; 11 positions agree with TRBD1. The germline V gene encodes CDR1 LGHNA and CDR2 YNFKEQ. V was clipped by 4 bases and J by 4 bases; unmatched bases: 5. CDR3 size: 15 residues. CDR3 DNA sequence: TGTGCCAGCAGCCTGGACAGGGGGCGCGTCTATGGCTACACCTTC. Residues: CASSLDRGRVYGYTF.

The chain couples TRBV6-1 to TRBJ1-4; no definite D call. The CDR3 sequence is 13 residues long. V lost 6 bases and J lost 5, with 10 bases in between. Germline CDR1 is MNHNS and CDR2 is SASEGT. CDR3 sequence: CASSFQLNEKLFF. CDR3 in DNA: TGTGCCAGCAGCTTTCAGTTAAATGAAAAACTGTTTTTT.

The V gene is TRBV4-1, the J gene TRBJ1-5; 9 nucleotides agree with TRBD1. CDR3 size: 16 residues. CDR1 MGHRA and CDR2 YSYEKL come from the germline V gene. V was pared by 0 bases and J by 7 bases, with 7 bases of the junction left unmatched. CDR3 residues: CASSQDLGQGWQPQHF. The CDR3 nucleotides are TGCGCCAGCAGCCAAGATCTAGGACAGGGGTGGCAGCCCCAGCATTTT.

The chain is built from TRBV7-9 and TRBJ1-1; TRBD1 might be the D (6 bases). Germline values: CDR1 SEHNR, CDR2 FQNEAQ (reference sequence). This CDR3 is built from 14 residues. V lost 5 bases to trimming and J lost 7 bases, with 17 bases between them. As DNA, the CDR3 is TGTGCCAGCAGCCTCTCGGGGGGCGGCGGTGAAGCTTTCTTT. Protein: CASSLSGGGGEAFF.

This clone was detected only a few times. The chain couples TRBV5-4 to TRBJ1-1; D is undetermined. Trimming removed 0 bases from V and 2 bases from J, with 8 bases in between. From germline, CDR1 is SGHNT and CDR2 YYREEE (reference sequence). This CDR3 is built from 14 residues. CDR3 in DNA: TGTGCCAGCAGCTTGGTTGCAGCAAACACTGAAGCTTTCTTT. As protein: CASSLVAANTEAFF.

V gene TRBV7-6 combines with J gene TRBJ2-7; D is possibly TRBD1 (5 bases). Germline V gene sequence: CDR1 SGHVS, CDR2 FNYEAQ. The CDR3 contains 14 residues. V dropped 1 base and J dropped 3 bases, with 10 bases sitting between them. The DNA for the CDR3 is TGTGCCAGCAGCTTAGAGGCAGGGAACTACGAGCAGTACTTC. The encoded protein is CASSLEAGNYEQYF.

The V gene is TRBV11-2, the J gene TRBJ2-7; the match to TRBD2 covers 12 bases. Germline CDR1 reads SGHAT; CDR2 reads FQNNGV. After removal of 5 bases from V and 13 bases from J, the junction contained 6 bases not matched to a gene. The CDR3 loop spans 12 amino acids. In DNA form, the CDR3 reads TGTGCCAGCAGCGTTGGGACTAGCGGGCCCTACTTC. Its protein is CASSVGTSGPYF. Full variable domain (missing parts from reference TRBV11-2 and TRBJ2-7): EAGVAQSPRYKIIEKRQSVAFWCNPISGHATLYWYQQILGQGPKLLIQFQNNGVVDDSQLPKDRFSAERLKGVDSTLKIQPAKLEDSAVYLCASSVGTSGPYFGPGTRLTVT.

The chain's CDR3 is CASSEQGAGEQYF. CDR3 in DNA: TGTGCCAGCAGTGAACAGGGGGCTGGGGAGCAGTACTTC. V gene TRBV25-1 combines with J gene TRBJ2-7; TRBD1 matches 8 bases. V shed 2 bases, J shed 7 bases, and the junction held 4 bases outside the gene matches. CDR1 MGHDK and CDR2 SYGVNS come from the germline V gene. CDR3 length equals 13 residues.

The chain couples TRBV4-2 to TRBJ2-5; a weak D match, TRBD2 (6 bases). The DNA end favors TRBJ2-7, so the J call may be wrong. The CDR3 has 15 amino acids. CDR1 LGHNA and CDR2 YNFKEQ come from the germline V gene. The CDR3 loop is CASSLVSGLSYEQYF. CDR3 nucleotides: TGTGCCAGCAGCCTCGTAAGCGGGCTCTCCTACGAGCAGTACTTC.

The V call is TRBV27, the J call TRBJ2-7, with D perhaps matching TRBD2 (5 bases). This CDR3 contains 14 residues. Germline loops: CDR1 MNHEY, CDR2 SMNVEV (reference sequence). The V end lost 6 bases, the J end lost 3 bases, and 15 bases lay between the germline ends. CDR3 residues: CASRPPGRIYEQYF. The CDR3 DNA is TGTGCCAGCAGACCCCCGGGAAGAATCTACGAGCAGTACTTC.

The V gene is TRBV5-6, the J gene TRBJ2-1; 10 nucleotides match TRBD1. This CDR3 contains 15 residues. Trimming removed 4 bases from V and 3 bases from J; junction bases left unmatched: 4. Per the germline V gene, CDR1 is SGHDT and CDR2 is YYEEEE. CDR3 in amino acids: CASSQGQGVYNEQFF. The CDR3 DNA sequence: TGTGCCAGCAGCCAAGGACAGGGGGTCTACAATGAGCAGTTCTTC.

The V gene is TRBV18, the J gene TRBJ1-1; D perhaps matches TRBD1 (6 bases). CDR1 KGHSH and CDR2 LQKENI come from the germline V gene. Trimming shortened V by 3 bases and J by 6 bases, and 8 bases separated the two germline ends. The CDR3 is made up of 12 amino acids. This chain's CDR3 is CASSPRQAEAFF. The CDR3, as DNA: TGTGCCAGCTCACCCCGACAGGCTGAAGCTTTCTTT.

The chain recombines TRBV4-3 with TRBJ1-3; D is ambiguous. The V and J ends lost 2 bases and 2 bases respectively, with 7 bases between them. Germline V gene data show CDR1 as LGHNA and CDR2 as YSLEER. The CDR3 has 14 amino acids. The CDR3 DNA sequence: TGCGCCAGCAGCCAAAATGGGGCTGGAAACACCATATATTTT. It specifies CASSQNGAGNTIYF.

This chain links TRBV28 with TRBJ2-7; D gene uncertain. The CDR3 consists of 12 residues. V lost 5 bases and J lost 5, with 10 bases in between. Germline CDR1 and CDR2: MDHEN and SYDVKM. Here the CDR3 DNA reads TGTGCCAGCAGTGATGACATCCACGAGCAGTACTTC. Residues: CASSDDIHEQYF.

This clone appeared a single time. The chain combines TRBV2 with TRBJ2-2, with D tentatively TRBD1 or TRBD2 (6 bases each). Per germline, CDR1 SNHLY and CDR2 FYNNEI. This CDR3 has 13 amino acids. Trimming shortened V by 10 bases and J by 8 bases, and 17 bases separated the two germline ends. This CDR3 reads CAIFAGGVGELFF. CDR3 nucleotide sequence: TGTGCCATCTTCGCCGGGGGCGTGGGGGAGCTGTTTTTT.

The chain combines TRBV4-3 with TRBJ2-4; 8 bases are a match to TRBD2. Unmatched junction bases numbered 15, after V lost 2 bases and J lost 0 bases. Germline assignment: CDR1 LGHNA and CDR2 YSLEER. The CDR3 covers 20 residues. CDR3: CASSQLVGSGSTLAKNIQYF. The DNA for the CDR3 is TGCGCCAGCAGCCAACTGGTAGGGAGCGGGAGTACTCTAGCCAAAAACATTCAGTACTTC.

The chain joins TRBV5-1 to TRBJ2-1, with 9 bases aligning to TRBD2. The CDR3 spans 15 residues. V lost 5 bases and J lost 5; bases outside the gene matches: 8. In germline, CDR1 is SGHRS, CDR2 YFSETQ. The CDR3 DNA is TGCGCCAGCAGATCTAGCGGGACACAAGACAATGAGCAGTTCTTC. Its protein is CASRSSGTQDNEQFF.

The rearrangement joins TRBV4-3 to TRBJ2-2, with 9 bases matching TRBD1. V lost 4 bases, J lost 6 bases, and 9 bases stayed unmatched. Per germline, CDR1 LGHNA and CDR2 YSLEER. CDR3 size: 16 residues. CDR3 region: CASSRPGQGVSGELFF. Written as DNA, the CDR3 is TGCGCCAGCAGCCGACCGGGACAGGGAGTATCCGGGGAGCTGTTTTTT.

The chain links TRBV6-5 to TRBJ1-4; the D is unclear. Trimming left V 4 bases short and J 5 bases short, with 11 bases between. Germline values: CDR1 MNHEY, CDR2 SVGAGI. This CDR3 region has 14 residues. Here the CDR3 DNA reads TGTGCCAGCAGTTCCCGGAAATTAAATGAAAAACTGTTTTTT. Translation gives CASSSRKLNEKLFF.

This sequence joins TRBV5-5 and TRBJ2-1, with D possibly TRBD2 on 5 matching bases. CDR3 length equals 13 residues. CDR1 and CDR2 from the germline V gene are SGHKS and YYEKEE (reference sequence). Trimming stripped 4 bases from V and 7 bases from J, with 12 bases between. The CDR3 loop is CASSLLGENEQFF. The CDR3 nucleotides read TGTGCCAGCAGCCTACTTGGGGAGAATGAGCAGTTCTTC.

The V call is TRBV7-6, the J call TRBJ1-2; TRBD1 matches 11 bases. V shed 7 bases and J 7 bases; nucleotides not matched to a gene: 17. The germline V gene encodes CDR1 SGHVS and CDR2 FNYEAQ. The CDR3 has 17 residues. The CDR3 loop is CASTLQPNGGTGGGYTF. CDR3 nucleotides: TGTGCCAGCACCCTCCAGCCCAATGGCGGGACAGGGGGTGGCTACACCTTC.

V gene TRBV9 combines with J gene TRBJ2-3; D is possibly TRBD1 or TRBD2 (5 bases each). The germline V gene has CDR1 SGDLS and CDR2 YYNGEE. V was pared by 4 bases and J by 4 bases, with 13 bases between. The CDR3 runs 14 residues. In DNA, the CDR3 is TGTGCCAGCAGCCCCCGGGACGACCCAGATACGCAGTATTTT. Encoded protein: CASSPRDDPDTQYF.